These T cell receptor beta chains were read from a single sample in a study of Tregs in tolerant kidney transplant recipients. This table comes from immunoSEQ multiplex PCR, and its TCRdb copy is limited to in-frame clones, with some not included. The repertoire holds roughly 120,000 clones, with 92% as singletons. Sequencing input: CD4+ T cells from blood. The receptors derive from a human donor in good health. Both conserved end residues are part of each CDR3. The D gene is left open where the match is weak. The size field is filled for only some rows; it gives once, few, many or a size class.

cdr3_nt cdr3_aa clone_size d_call j_call v_call
TGTGCAAGTCGTCCCGGACAGGGGGATCAGCCCCAGCATTTT CASRPGQGDQPQHF once . TRBJ1-5 TRBV12-2
TGTGCCAGCAGCCAAGCCTTCTTACTTTGGGACGGGGAGCTGTTTTTT CASSQAFLLWDGELFF once . TRBJ2-2 TRBV14
TGTGCCAGCAGTTACTCGAACCGGGGACTAGACGAGCAGTACTTC CASSYSNRGLDEQYF . TRBD2 TRBJ2-7 TRBV6-5
TGTGCCAGTCGGGGAGCGGGGGGCGGCGAGACCCAGTACTTC CASRGAGGGETQYF . TRBD2 TRBJ2-5 TRBV19
TGCGCCAGCAGCACCGGAGAGGGCAAGTCAGGTGGCTACACCTTC CASSTGEGKSGGYTF . . TRBJ1-2 TRBV5-1
TGTGCCAGCAGCTTGGGGTCAGGCGGGGCCACTGGAAACACCATATATTTT CASSLGSGGATGNTIYF . . TRBJ1-3 TRBV5-4
TGTGCCAGCAGCGAAAACACCTTGGACACCATATATTTT CASSENTLDTIYF . . TRBJ1-3 TRBV7-9
TGCAGCGTTGCAAGGGACACTAACTATGGCTACACCTTC CSVARDTNYGYTF . . TRBJ1-2 TRBV29-1
TGTGCCAGCAGCCTAACGGGGACCCTGCCTCCCTACGAGCAGTACTTC CASSLTGTLPPYEQYF once . TRBJ2-7 TRBV7-8
TGTGCCAGCAGCTTAGATATCGGGGAGCAGTACTTC CASSLDIGEQYF . . TRBJ2-7 TRBV11-2
TGTGCAGGAGGGCTAGCGGGACGGGGGGAGCAGTTCTTC CAGGLAGRGEQFF . TRBD2 TRBJ2-1 TRBV2
TGCGCCAGCAGCTTGGGGCAGGGGAGTAGGGATACGCAGTATTTT CASSLGQGSRDTQYF . . TRBJ2-3 TRBV5-1
TGTGCCAGCAGCCTCCCTGGTGGGTCCTACGAGCAGTACTTC CASSLPGGSYEQYF once . TRBJ2-7 TRBV7-9
TGCGCCAGCAGCTTTGGCGGTCCAGGGGCGAACACCGGGGAGCTGTTTTTT CASSFGGPGANTGELFF . . TRBJ2-2 TRBV5-1
TGTGCCAGCAGTGAAGGGACAGCTTGGGGGTATGAGCAGTTCTTC CASSEGTAWGYEQFF . . TRBJ2-1 TRBV2